This TCR beta chain emerged from a study of Tregs in tolerant kidney transplant recipients. The table came from immunoSEQ multiplex PCR; TCRdb's copy has only in-frame clones and leaves some out. The profile shows 85,000 to 95,000 clones, just over 90% of them singletons. The germline V gene encodes CDR1 SGDLS and CDR2 YYNGEE. The CDR3 covers 16 residues. Between the trimmed V and J ends, which lost 4 bases and 0 bases, there was a span of 17 bases. CD4+CD25+CD127- Tregs, CD4+CD25- non-Tregs, CD4 and CD8 cells were sorted. This chain connects TRBV9 to TRBJ2-7; no firm D call. The specimen sequenced was CD8+ T cells from blood. This TCR was sampled from a human donor in good health. The CDR3 spells CASSPLGRSSSYEQYF. The CDR3 nucleotides read TGTGCCAGCAGCCCCCTGGGTAGATCTAGCTCCTACGAGCAGTACTTC.